The 5 T cell receptor beta chains presented below share a single source sample, sequenced in a study of T cell repertoires in cytomegalovirus infection. One entry per CDR3 protein results from TCRdb running MiXCR on the reads. Here the sample spans tens of thousands of distinct CDR3 sequences, about a fifth being singletons. Their cognate antigens are unknown. Sample: CD8+ T cells from cultured PBMCs, taken from culture after CMV antigen stimulation. The receptor set was obtained from a human donor in good health (CMV status not recorded). Some clones in this sample may be carry-over from other donors' samples.

V is TRBV7-3 and J is TRBJ1-2; no firm D call. V dropped 4 bases and J dropped 6 bases, with 18 bases sitting between them. The CDR3 spans 15 residues. CDR1 SGHTA and CDR2 FQGTGA come from the germline V gene. The chain's CDR3 is CASSSKLHDQDGYTF. The CDR3 DNA reads TGTGCCAGCAGCTCCAAATTACATGACCAGGATGGCTACACCTTC.

This chain uses TRBV27 with TRBJ2-7; D is unresolved. The V end was cut by 2 bases, the J end by 2 bases, with 7 bases between. This CDR3 has 13 residues. From germline, CDR1 is MNHEY and CDR2 SMNVEV (reference sequence). This chain's CDR3 is CASSLNGPYEQYF. The CDR3 coding sequence is TGTGCCAGCAGTTTAAACGGCCCCTACGAGCAGTACTTC.

This clonotype was observed a few times. The chain employs TRBV4-3 and TRBJ1-4; D remains ambiguous. V lost 1 base, J lost 0 bases, and 6 bases lay in between. Germline V CDR1 and CDR2: LGHNA, YSLEER. The CDR3 consists of 15 residues. DNA for the CDR3: TGCGCCAGCAGCCAAGGGTCAGCAACTAATGAAAAACTGTTTTTT. It yields the protein CASSQGSATNEKLFF.

This clonotype was detected a few times. This sequence joins TRBV20-1 and TRBJ2-7, with D hard to call. There are 13 residues in the CDR3. Looked up from germline, CDR1 is DFQATT and CDR2 is SNEGSKA (reference sequence). Trimming stripped 3 bases from V and 1 base from J, with 10 bases between. The CDR3, as DNA: TGCAGTGCTAGTAGGGAAAGGTCCTACGAGCAGTACTTC. Translation: CSASRERSYEQYF.

This clonotype has just a few counts. The genes are TRBV7-8 and TRBJ2-6; D unresolved. The germline CDR1 and CDR2 sequences are SGHVS and FQNEAQ. This CDR3 spans 15 amino acids. The V gene lost 5 bases and the J gene lost 1 base, with 9 bases spanning the gap. The chain's CDR3 is CASSLTLSGANVLTF. CDR3 nucleotides: TGTGCCAGCAGCCTGACCTTATCTGGGGCCAACGTCCTGACTTTC.